The 20 T cell receptor beta chains below were found in one sample sequenced in a study of OX40 agonist ivuxolimab in advanced cancers. Measured with immunoSEQ multiplex PCR; TCRdb has only the in-frame clones, and not every one. The repertoire holds 85,000 or so clones, with approximately 86% as singletons. Specimen: CD4+ or CD8+ T cells sorted from blood, collected in a trial of the OX40 agonist ivuxolimab. These receptors were collected from an adult with an advanced solid tumor such as melanoma, head and neck, liver or kidney cancer.

Only a few counts were recorded for this clone. J is TRBJ1-2 and V is TRBV2; the match to TRBD1 covers 9 bases. The V and J ends lost 5 bases and 3 bases, in that order; junction bases with no gene match: 7. Germline CDR1 reads SNHLY; CDR2 reads FYNNEI. The CDR3 consists of 15 residues. This chain's CDR3 is CASSPGTGTDYGYTF. The CDR3 bases are TGTGCCAGCAGTCCCGGGACAGGGACGGACTATGGCTACACCTTC.

The chain combines TRBV10-3 with TRBJ2-2, with 9 bases fitting TRBD1. The CDR3 consists of 13 residues. Looked up from germline, CDR1 is ENHRY and CDR2 is SYGVKD. The junction had 3 bases not matched to a gene; V was cut back by 8 bases and J by 5 bases. The DNA of the CDR3 is TGTGCCATCGGGACAGGGAGAACCGGGGAGCTGTTTTTT. Translation gives CAIGTGRTGELFF.

CDR3 loop: CASSPVLGTPTDTQYF. Written as DNA, the CDR3 is TGTGCCAGCAGCCCCGTACTGGGGACCCCCACAGATACGCAGTATTTT. The chain is built from TRBV7-9 and TRBJ2-3, with D possibly called TRBD1 or TRBD2 (5 bases each). CDR1 and CDR2 (germline): SEHNR, FQNEAQ (reference sequence). V lost 5 bases, J lost 2 bases, and 17 bases lay in between. CDR3 length equals 16 residues. Complete variable domain (other parts from reference TRBV7-9 and TRBJ2-3): DTGVSQNPRHKITKRGQNVTFRCDPISEHNRLYWYRQTLGQGPEFLTYFQNEAQLEKSRLLSDRFSAERPKGSFSTLEIQRTEQGDSAMYLCASSPVLGTPTDTQYFGPGTRLTVL.

This clone was seen once. This chain joins TRBV10-1 and TRBJ2-3, with D possibly TRBD2 on 7 matching bases. The CDR3 is 15 residues long. V was trimmed by 3 bases and J by 2 bases, leaving 12 bases between them. The germline gives CDR1 WNHNN, CDR2 SYGVQD (reference sequence). This CDR3 reads CASSERGADTDTQYF. The DNA of the CDR3 is TGCGCCAGCAGTGAACGGGGGGCGGACACAGATACGCAGTATTTT.

V is TRBV28 and J is TRBJ1-1; no definite D call. Between the trimmed V and J ends, which lost 3 bases and 5 bases, there was a span of 16 bases. Germline V CDR1 and CDR2: MDHEN, SYDVKM. The CDR3 has 15 residues. The CDR3 region has the DNA TGTGCCAGCAGTTTGCCGCTGGGGAGAGGGACTGAAGCTTTCTTT. Its translation: CASSLPLGRGTEAFF.

The chain couples TRBV5-1 to TRBJ1-3; TRBD1 is a possible D gene (5 bases). Germline values: CDR1 SGHRS, CDR2 YFSETQ. Deletions cut 3 bases from V and 8 bases from J, with 12 bases between. The CDR3 spans 13 residues. CDR3 in DNA: TGCGCCAGCAGCTCACAGCAAGGGGACACCATATATTTT. Translated, it gives CASSSQQGDTIYF.

The chain employs TRBV9 and TRBJ1-4; a possible D gene is TRBD1 (5 bases). The V end was cut by 3 bases, the J end by 8 bases, with 23 bases between. The CDR3 loop spans 17 amino acids. Looked up from germline, CDR1 is SGDLS and CDR2 is YYNGEE. CDR3 DNA: TGTGCCAGCAGCGCCGGGACGGGGAGGGTAATTGAGGAAAAACTGTTTTTT. This gives the protein CASSAGTGRVIEEKLFF.

This sequence joins TRBV11-2 and TRBJ2-5; D might be TRBD2 (5 bases). Per germline, CDR1 SGHAT and CDR2 FQNNGV. The CDR3 covers 17 residues. V gave up 4 bases and J gave up 5 bases, with 23 bases separating them. The CDR3 nucleotides read TGTGCCAGCAGCTCGATGCGGGCAGCGGAATCGTGGGAGACCCAGTACTTC. Its translation is CASSSMRAAESWETQYF.

The chain uses TRBV7-2 and TRBJ1-5; maybe TRBD1 (5 bases). Germline V gives CDR1 SGHTA, CDR2 FQGNSA. Trimming removed 1 base at V and 4 bases at J, with 5 bases between. This CDR3 has 13 amino acids. The CDR3, as DNA: TGTGCCAGCAGCTTAGGACAGAATCAGCCCCAGCATTTT. It codes for CASSLGQNQPQHF.

Comment on this clone: The junction and the germline gene differ at one end; a read error may be behind it. Distinct nucleotide sequences in the sample also encode this CDR3. The chain couples TRBV9 to TRBJ1-6, with 8 bases matching TRBD1. Germline lookup yields CDR1 SGDLS and CDR2 YYNGEE. The CDR3 totals 15 residues. The CDR3 is CASSAGQGGNSPLHF. The CDR3 DNA reads TGTGCCAGCAGCGCAGGACAGGGAGGAAATTCACCTCTCCACTTT. Full variable domain (remainder filled in from reference TRBV9 and TRBJ1-6): DSGVTQTPKHLITATGQRVTLRCSPRSGDLSVYWYQQSLDQGLQFLIQYYNGEERAKGNILERFSAQQFPDLHSELNLSSLELGDSALYFCASSAGQGGNSPLHFGNGTRLTVT.

The V and J genes are TRBV5-1 and TRBJ1-6; perhaps TRBD1 as D (6 bases). Trimming left V 0 bases short and J 8 bases short, with 12 bases between. Germline CDR1 and CDR2: SGHRS and YFSETQ. The CDR3 spans 15 residues. The CDR3 loop reads CASSLERGADSPLHF. The CDR3 DNA sequence: TGCGCCAGCAGCTTGGAAAGGGGGGCTGATTCACCCCTCCACTTT.

The J gene is TRBJ2-3, the V gene TRBV5-4, with 13 bases lining up with TRBD2. V gave up 0 bases and J gave up 4 bases; unmatched junction bases: 2. Germline assignment: CDR1 SGHNT and CDR2 YYREEE (reference sequence). This CDR3 has 16 amino acids. DNA of the CDR3: TGTGCCAGCAGCTTGGGACTAGCGGGGGGCGCAGATACGCAGTATTTT. Translating it yields CASSLGLAGGADTQYF.

The V and J genes are TRBV5-1 and TRBJ2-2, with 8 bases lining up with TRBD1. The CDR3 covers 16 residues. V dropped 0 bases and J dropped 4; count of bases not matched to a gene: 5. Germline values: CDR1 SGHRS, CDR2 YFSETQ. CDR3 region: CASSLAQGAATGELFF. The DNA for the CDR3 is TGCGCCAGCAGCTTGGCTCAGGGGGCGGCCACCGGGGAGCTGTTTTTT.

The J gene is TRBJ1-1, the V gene TRBV5-1; unclear D gene. From germline, CDR1 is SGHRS and CDR2 YFSETQ. The CDR3 totals 14 residues. Trimming removed 4 bases at V and 1 base at J, with 11 bases between. The CDR3 coding sequence is TGCGCCAGCAGCGCCGGAGTCACGAACACTGAAGCTTTCTTT. Protein: CASSAGVTNTEAFF.

This rearrangement joins TRBV28 to TRBJ1-2, with a possible D match to TRBD1 (5 bases). The V gene's germline CDR1 is MDHEN and CDR2 SYDVKM. The CDR3 has 15 amino acids. Trimming cost V 7 bases and J 8 bases, with 23 bases left between them. CDR3 DNA: TGTGCCAGCACCTGGGGGTCTCCGCCTAAATTAGGCTACACCTTC. This sequence encodes CASTWGSPPKLGYTF.

This chain joins TRBV11-3 and TRBJ1-5; perhaps TRBD1 as D (5 bases). The CDR3 extends over 14 amino acids. Germline V CDR1 and CDR2: SGHNT, YENEEA. The ends were cut back, 0 bases at V and 9 bases at J, with 12 bases in the middle. The CDR3 sequence is CASSLDYARAPQHF. Here the CDR3 DNA reads TGTGCCAGCAGCTTAGATTATGCCAGGGCGCCCCAGCATTTT. Using reference TRBV11-3 and TRBJ1-5 for the parts outside the CDR3, the full variable domain is EAGVVQSPRYKIIEKKQPVAFWCNPISGHNTLYWYLQNLGQGPELLIRYENEEAVDDSQLPKDRFSAERLKGVDSTLKIQPAELGDSAVYLCASSLDYARAPQHFGDGTRLSIL.

V is TRBV7-2 and J is TRBJ1-5; TRBD1 matches 7 bases. CDR3 size: 15 residues. The J segment lost 4 bases and the V segment lost 0 bases, leaving 3 bases of the junction unmatched. The germline V gene has CDR1 SGHTA and CDR2 FQGNSA. The CDR3 loop reads CASSLAQQGNQPQHF. DNA for the CDR3: TGTGCCAGCAGCTTAGCCCAACAGGGGAATCAGCCCCAGCATTTT.

This clone was counted only a few times. The CDR3 is CASSDRLGDIADTQYF. The CDR3 DNA sequence: TGTGCCAGCAGCGACCGACTAGGCGACATCGCAGATACGCAGTATTTT. The V and J genes are TRBV7-9 and TRBJ2-3; possible D gene TRBD2, 6 bases. The germline gives CDR1 SEHNR, CDR2 FQNEAQ (reference sequence). This CDR3 has 16 residues. The V end lost 5 bases, the J end lost 4 bases, and 19 bases lay between the germline ends.

The V call is TRBV6-5, the J call TRBJ1-1; D uncertain. Germline V gives CDR1 MNHEY, CDR2 SVGAGI. The CDR3 length is 12 residues. Trimming removed 2 bases from V and 4 bases from J, with 5 bases in between. CDR3 region: CASSYGSTEAFF. The CDR3 nucleotides are TGTGCCAGCAGTTACGGGTCCACTGAAGCTTTCTTT.

The genes are TRBV18 and TRBJ1-2; D not certain. Per germline, CDR1 KGHSH and CDR2 LQKENI. Trimming left V 3 bases short and J 3 bases short, with 14 bases between. This CDR3 spans 15 amino acids. The CDR3 here is CASSPARSGDYGYTF. The CDR3 DNA reads TGTGCCAGCTCACCGGCCCGCTCCGGGGACTATGGCTACACCTTC.